A single sample is the source of the 10 T cell receptor beta chains below, sequenced in a study of T cell responses to AZD1222 COVID-19 vaccine. Profiling relied on immunoSEQ multiplex PCR, and the TCRdb table lists in-frame clones only, not all of them. The table lists tens of thousands of clones, 86% of them singletons. The material sequenced was peripheral blood, taken on day 0 of AZD1222 vaccination. The receptors here all came from an adult in good health.

The gene calls are TRBV28 and TRBJ1-2; TRBD1 matches at 11 bases. Trimming at V came to 7 bases and at J to 4 bases, leaving 17 bases not matched to a gene. In germline, CDR1 is MDHEN, CDR2 SYDVKM. The CDR3 contains 18 residues. The CDR3, as DNA: TGTGCCAGCATTCTGGCGGGGACAGGGGGGCCGTTGAGCTATGGCTACACCTTC. It specifies CASILAGTGGPLSYGYTF.

The rearrangement links TRBV10-3 to TRBJ2-5; D is possibly TRBD1 (6 bases). V lost 0 bases and J 4 bases, leaving 12 bases between the germline ends. Germline V lookup: CDR1 ENHRY, CDR2 SYGVKD. The CDR3 covers 15 residues. CDR3 in DNA: TGTGCCATCAGTGAGTCTAGGGGGTCCGTAGAGACCCAGTACTTC. Protein sequence: CAISESRGSVETQYF.

The CDR3 nucleotides are TGTGCCAGCAGTTTACCAGCCCCGATGGAAGAGACCCAGTACTTC. Protein: CASSLPAPMEETQYF. V usage is TRBV28 and J usage is TRBJ2-5; D gene unclear. This CDR3 comprises 15 residues. Per the germline V gene, CDR1 is MDHEN and CDR2 is SYDVKM. The ends were cut back, 2 bases at V and 3 bases at J, with 13 bases in the middle.

This clone showed up just a few times. This chain links TRBV14 with TRBJ2-2; D gene ambiguous. Germline V gene lookup returns CDR1 SGHDN and CDR2 FVKESK. The CDR3 is made up of 17 amino acids. Trimming stripped 5 bases from V and 1 base from J, with 17 bases between. DNA of the CDR3: TGTGCCAGCAGCTCCTTTAAAAGGACGGAGAACACCGGGGAGCTGTTTTTT. Translation gives CASSSFKRTENTGELFF.

This chain links TRBV28 with TRBJ1-2; 11 bases are a match to TRBD1. The germline CDR1 and CDR2 sequences are MDHEN and SYDVKM. The CDR3 is made up of 14 amino acids. V lost 6 bases, J lost 2 bases, and 2 bases stayed unmatched. The CDR3 nucleotides are TGTGCCAGCAGGGACAGGGGGCGAAACTATGGCTACACCTTC. Amino acids: CASRDRGRNYGYTF.

V gene TRBV19 combines with J gene TRBJ1-5; TRBD1 matches 7 bases. V shed 5 bases and J 7 bases; nucleotides not matched to a gene: 5. The CDR3 contains 13 residues. Germline CDR1 LNHDA, CDR2 SQIVND (reference sequence). The CDR3 sequence: CASSRQGGQPQHF. The DNA of the CDR3 is TGTGCCAGTAGTCGGCAGGGGGGGCAGCCCCAGCATTTT.

The gene calls are TRBV9 and TRBJ1-2, with TRBD1 as a possible D gene (5 bases). V was trimmed by 0 bases and J by 4 bases, leaving 13 bases between them. The CDR3 sequence is 15 residues long. From germline, CDR1 is SGDLS and CDR2 YYNGEE. The CDR3 coding sequence is TGTGCCAGCAGCGTAGACGGGGCGGTGGCCTATGGCTACACCTTC. It specifies CASSVDGAVAYGYTF.

The chain combines TRBV20-1 with TRBJ2-5, with D possibly matching TRBD1 (5 bases). The CDR3 loop spans 17 amino acids. Trimming took off 3 bases at V and 4 bases at J, with 24 bases between the two ends. Germline CDR1 is DFQATT and CDR2 is SNEGSKA (reference sequence). The DNA of the CDR3 is TGCAGTGCTAGTGTCCCCCGGGCAGGGCAAAGAGTAGAGACCCAGTACTTC. Encoded protein: CSASVPRAGQRVETQYF.

The V and J genes are TRBV5-4 and TRBJ2-5, with D uncertain. Per the germline V gene, CDR1 is SGHNT and CDR2 is YYREEE (reference sequence). V dropped 3 bases and J dropped 1 base, with 7 bases sitting between them. This CDR3 spans 13 amino acids. The CDR3 DNA sequence: TGTGCCAGCAGCTACCAGACCCAAGAGACCCAGTACTTC. Its translation is CASSYQTQETQYF.

V is TRBV30 and J is TRBJ1-5, with 10 positions matching TRBD1. J was trimmed by 0 bases and V by 0 bases; bases with no gene match: 8. CDR3 length: 18 amino acids. The germline CDR1 and CDR2 sequences are GTSNPN and SVGIG (reference sequence). CDR3 bases: TGTGCCTGGAGTGTCGGGGACAGGGGAATCTATAGCAATCAGCCCCAGCATTTT. Amino acids: CAWSVGDRGIYSNQPQHF.